The clone carrying this T cell receptor (beta chain) was recorded only once. The entry originates in a study of T cell responses to AZD1222 COVID-19 vaccine. Profiled with immunoSEQ multiplex PCR; TCRdb holds only in-frame clones, not every one. Of fewer than 90,000 clones listed, about nine tenths are singletons. This CDR3 contains 15 residues. Germline trimming cut 4 bases from V and 4 bases from J; bases unmatched to any gene: 9. The germline V gene encodes CDR1 SGHTA and CDR2 FQGNSA. The J gene is TRBJ1-1, the V gene TRBV7-2; 7 positions match TRBD1. The sequence came from an adult who received the AZD1222 COVID-19 vaccine. Material: peripheral blood, obtained 28 days after the second AZD1222 dose. CDR3 in amino acids: CASSSRTGRGTEAFF. In DNA form, the CDR3 reads TGTGCCAGCAGCTCCCGGACAGGCCGGGGCACTGAAGCTTTCTTT. The entire variable domain, with the rest obtained from reference TRBV7-2 and TRBJ1-1, is as follows: GAGVSQSPSNKVTEKGKDVELRCDPISGHTALYWYRQSLGQGLEFLIYFQGNSAPDKSGLPSDRFSAERTGGSVSTLTIQRTQQEDSAVYLCASSSRTGRGTEAFFGQGTRLTVV.